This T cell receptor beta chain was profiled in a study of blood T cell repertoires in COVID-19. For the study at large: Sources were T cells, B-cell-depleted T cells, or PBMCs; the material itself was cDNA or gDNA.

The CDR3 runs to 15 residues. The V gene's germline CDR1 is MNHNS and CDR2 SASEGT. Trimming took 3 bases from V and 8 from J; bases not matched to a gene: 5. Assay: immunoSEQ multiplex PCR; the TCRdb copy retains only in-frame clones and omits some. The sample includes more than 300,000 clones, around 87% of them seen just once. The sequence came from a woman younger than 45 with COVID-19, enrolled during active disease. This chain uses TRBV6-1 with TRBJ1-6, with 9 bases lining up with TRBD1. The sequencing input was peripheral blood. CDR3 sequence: CASSDRQGVHSPLHF. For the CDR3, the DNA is TGTGCCAGCAGTGACCGACAGGGGGTGCATTCACCCCTCCACTTT.